The clone carrying this TCR beta chain showed up just once. A junction end diverges from the germline sequence, so it may reflect a read error. Some clones are missing from TCRdb's copy, which holds only in-frame ones; the method was immunoSEQ multiplex PCR. The data show 950,000 to 1,300,000 clones, about 75% seen once. This record comes from a study of shared clonotypes between healthy human individuals. Germline CDR1 SSHAT, CDR2 FNYEAQ (reference sequence). The CDR3 covers 14 residues. The sequence was obtained from a man younger than 30 in good health. The chain has TRBV7-7 and TRBJ2-5; D is possibly TRBD1 (5 bases). The sequencing input was memory CD4+ T cells sorted from blood. Subset specified: CD45RA-negative fraction. In DNA, the CDR3 is TGTGCTAGCAGCTCTACAGGAATCCAAGAGACCCAGTACTTC. Amino acids: CASSSTGIQETQYF.